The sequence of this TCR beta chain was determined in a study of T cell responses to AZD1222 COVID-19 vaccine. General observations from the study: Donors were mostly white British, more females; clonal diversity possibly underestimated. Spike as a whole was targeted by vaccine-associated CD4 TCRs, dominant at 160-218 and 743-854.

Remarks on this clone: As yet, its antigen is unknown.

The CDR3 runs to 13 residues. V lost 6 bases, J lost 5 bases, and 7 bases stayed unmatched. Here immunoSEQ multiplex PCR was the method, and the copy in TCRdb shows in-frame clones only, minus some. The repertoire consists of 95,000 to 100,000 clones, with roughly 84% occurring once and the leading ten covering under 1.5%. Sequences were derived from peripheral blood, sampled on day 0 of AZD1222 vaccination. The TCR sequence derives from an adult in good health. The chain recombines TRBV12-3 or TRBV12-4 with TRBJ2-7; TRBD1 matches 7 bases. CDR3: CASSLTGSNEQYF. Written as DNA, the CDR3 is TGTGCCAGCAGCCTGACAGGGTCCAACGAGCAGTACTTC.